This T cell receptor (beta chain) was obtained from a study of cytomegalovirus exposure and HLA in healthy donors. Assay used: immunoSEQ multiplex PCR; TCRdb lists only in-frame clones, some missing. The data contain about 120,000 clones, approximately 90% of them singletons. The CDR3 consists of 15 residues. The source is a young woman in good health and CMV-seronegative. The sequenced sample consisted of PBMCs. This chain uses TRBV21-1 with TRBJ2-5; TRBD2 was called by the table and not checked on the DNA. TRBV21-1 is an annotated pseudogene. CDR3: CASEKPSGLSETQYF. The CDR3, as DNA: TGTGCCAGCGAAAAACCGTCGGGACTCAGTGAGACCCAGTACTTC.